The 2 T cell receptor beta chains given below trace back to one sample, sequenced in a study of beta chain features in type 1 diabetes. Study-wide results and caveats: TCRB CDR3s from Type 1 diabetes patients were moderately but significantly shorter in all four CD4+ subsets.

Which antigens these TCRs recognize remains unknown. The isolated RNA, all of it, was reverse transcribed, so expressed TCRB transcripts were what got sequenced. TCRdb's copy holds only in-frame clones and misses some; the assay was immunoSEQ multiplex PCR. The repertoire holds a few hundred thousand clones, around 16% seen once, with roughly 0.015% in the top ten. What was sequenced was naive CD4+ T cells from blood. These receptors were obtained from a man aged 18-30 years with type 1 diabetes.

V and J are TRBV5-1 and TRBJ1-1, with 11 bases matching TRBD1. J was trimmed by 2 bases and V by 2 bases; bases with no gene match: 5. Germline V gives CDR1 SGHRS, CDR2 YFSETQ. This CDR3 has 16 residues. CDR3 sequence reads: CASSFGDRGSNTEAFF. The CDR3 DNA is TGCGCCAGCAGCTTCGGGGACAGGGGGAGTAACACTGAAGCTTTCTTT.

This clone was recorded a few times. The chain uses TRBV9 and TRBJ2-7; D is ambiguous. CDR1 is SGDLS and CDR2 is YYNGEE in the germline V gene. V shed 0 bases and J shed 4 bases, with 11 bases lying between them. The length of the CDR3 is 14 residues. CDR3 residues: CASSVDSSMYEQYF. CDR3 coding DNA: TGTGCCAGCAGCGTAGACAGCAGCATGTACGAGCAGTACTTC.